One and the same sample provided the 27 T cell receptor beta chains below, sequenced in a study of OX40 agonist ivuxolimab in advanced cancers. The table came from immunoSEQ multiplex PCR; TCRdb's copy has only in-frame clones and leaves some out. The data show about 52,000 clones, about 90% seen once. The sample consisted of CD4+ or CD8+ T cells sorted from blood, taken in a trial of the OX40 agonist ivuxolimab. All receptors derive from an adult with an advanced solid tumor such as melanoma, head and neck, liver or kidney cancer.

The chain has TRBV27 and TRBJ2-5; D is possibly TRBD2 (7 bases). The germline V gene encodes CDR1 MNHEY and CDR2 SMNVEV (reference sequence). The CDR3 totals 14 residues. V lost 2 bases and J lost 6, with 13 bases in between. CDR3 amino acids: CASSLGGAYKTQYF. In DNA form, the CDR3 reads TGTGCCAGCAGTTTAGGGGGGGCATACAAGACCCAGTACTTC.

This clone came up a few times. This chain uses TRBV10-3 with TRBJ1-6; TRBD1 aligns across 9 bases. The CDR3 is 14 residues long. Germline V lookup: CDR1 ENHRY, CDR2 SYGVKD. With 2 bases clipped from V and 7 bases from J, the junction kept 0 bases outside the gene matches. This CDR3 is CAISEDRGNSPLHF. CDR3 bases: TGTGCCATCAGTGAGGACAGGGGGAATTCACCCCTCCACTTT.

V gene TRBV6-5 combines with J gene TRBJ1-2; the match to TRBD1 covers 9 bases. This CDR3 has 14 amino acids. The trim removed 4 bases at V and 6 bases at J, leaving 6 bases unmatched. In germline, CDR1 is MNHEY, CDR2 SVGAGI. CDR3 loop: CASSSPGQGNGYTF. The CDR3 DNA follows: TGTGCCAGCAGTTCACCGGGACAGGGCAATGGCTACACCTTC.

This chain links TRBV5-1 with TRBJ2-4; 10 nucleotides match TRBD2. The CDR3 loop spans 15 amino acids. V gave up 3 bases and J gave up 7 bases; unmatched junction bases: 7. Per germline, CDR1 SGHRS and CDR2 YFSETQ. The CDR3 DNA follows: TGCGCCAGCAGCTCCCCGGGACTAGCGCCGAACATTCAGTACTTC. Protein sequence: CASSSPGLAPNIQYF.

The J gene is TRBJ2-6, the V gene TRBV30; no firm D call. V was shortened by 4 bases and J by 0 bases, with 10 bases between the two germline ends. The germline V gene has CDR1 GTSNPN and CDR2 SVGIG (reference sequence). The CDR3 runs to 15 residues. The CDR3 DNA reads TGTGCCTGGATAAGGGTTACCTCTGGGGCCAACGTCCTGACTTTC. It encodes CAWIRVTSGANVLTF.

This chain uses TRBV10-3 with TRBJ2-5; 8 positions match TRBD1. Germline CDR1 ENHRY, CDR2 SYGVKD. This CDR3 spans 13 amino acids. The V segment lost 4 bases and the J segment 2 bases; nucleotides outside the gene matches: 0. CDR3 DNA: TGTGCCATCAGTGGACAGGGGCAAGAGACCCAGTACTTC. Amino acid sequence: CAISGQGQETQYF.

CDR3 sequence reads: CASTMLSLVDTEAFF. CDR3 nucleotide sequence: TGTGCCAGCACCATGCTATCTTTGGTAGACACTGAAGCTTTCTTT. The V and J genes are TRBV5-8 and TRBJ1-1; no reliable D call. V lost 6 bases and J lost 3, with 18 bases in between. CDR1 is SGHTS and CDR2 is YDEGEE in the germline V gene. The CDR3 spans 15 residues.

This clone was seen once. DNA for the CDR3: TGTGCCAGCAGCACGGGACAGGGGACAGATACGCAGTATTTT. Amino acid sequence: CASSTGQGTDTQYF. V gene TRBV5-6 combines with J gene TRBJ2-3; 10 bases agree with TRBD1. This CDR3 has 14 amino acids. Trimming cost V 4 bases and J 3 bases; bases outside gene matches: 2. CDR1 is SGHDT and CDR2 is YYEEEE in the germline V gene.

The genes are TRBV7-3 and TRBJ2-5, with 8 bases aligning to TRBD1. J gave up 5 bases and V 4 bases, and 9 bases lay outside the gene matches. In germline, CDR1 is SGHTA, CDR2 FQGTGA. This CDR3 spans 15 amino acids. CDR3 protein: CASSSQGARTETQYF. The CDR3, as DNA: TGTGCCAGCAGCTCTCAGGGGGCCCGAACCGAGACCCAGTACTTC.

The V and J genes are TRBV19 and TRBJ1-6; 7 bases match TRBD1. Per germline, CDR1 LNHDA and CDR2 SQIVND (reference sequence). J was trimmed by 10 bases and V by 4 bases; bases with no gene match: 4. This CDR3 contains 13 residues. CDR3: CASSRETGSPLHF. Written as DNA, the CDR3 is TGTGCCAGTAGTAGGGAGACAGGGTCACCCCTCCACTTT.

The chain carries TRBV4-1 and TRBJ1-6; D is uncertain. Trimming removed 0 bases at V and 9 bases at J, with 15 bases between. In germline, CDR1 is MGHRA, CDR2 YSYEKL. The CDR3 contains 16 residues. The CDR3 loop is CASSQEATTGGSPLHF. The CDR3 nucleotides read TGCGCCAGCAGCCAAGAAGCGACCACGGGAGGTTCACCCCTCCACTTT.

The count of this clone is one. The gene calls are TRBV5-1 and TRBJ2-3; D remains unclear. This CDR3 has 13 residues. Trimming left V 4 bases short and J 2 bases short, with 8 bases between. Germline lookup yields CDR1 SGHRS and CDR2 YFSETQ. The CDR3 nucleotides read TGCGCCAGCAGCCGACCCCCCACAGATACGCAGTATTTT. It encodes CASSRPPTDTQYF. Together with reference TRBV5-1 and TRBJ2-3, the CDR3 gives the full variable domain: KAGVTQTPRYLIKTRGQQVTLSCSPISGHRSVSWYQQTPGQGLQFLFEYFSETQRNKGNFPGRFSGRQFSNSRSEMNVSTLELGDSALYLCASSRPPTDTQYFGPGTRLTVL.

The chain uses TRBV18 and TRBJ1-1; D gene unclear. Trimming took 3 bases from V and 1 from J, leaving 24 bases between them. Germline V CDR1 and CDR2: KGHSH, LQKENI. This CDR3 is 19 amino acids long. The CDR3 coding sequence is TGTGCCAGCTCACCCCGAAACGAGCGTGTTGGGGTTACGAACACTGAAGCTTTCTTT. This codes for CASSPRNERVGVTNTEAFF. The complete variable domain, with remaining parts taken from reference TRBV18 and TRBJ1-1, reads NAGVMQNPRHLVRRRGQEARLRCSPMKGHSHVYWYRQLPEEGLKFMVYLQKENIIDESGMPKERFSAEFPKEGPSILRIQQVVRGDSAAYFCASSPRNERVGVTNTEAFFGQGTRLTVV.

The chain has TRBV10-1 and TRBJ1-1; no reliable D call. Deletions cut 0 bases from V and 4 bases from J, with 9 bases between. Per the germline V gene, CDR1 is WNHNN and CDR2 is SYGVQD (reference sequence). This CDR3 spans 14 amino acids. The CDR3 DNA reads TGCGCCAGCAGTGAGTCAAGGGATGGCACTGAAGCTTTCTTT. It codes for CASSESRDGTEAFF.

V gene TRBV19 combines with J gene TRBJ1-2, with TRBD1 as a possible D gene (6 bases). This CDR3 spans 15 amino acids. CDR1 is LNHDA and CDR2 is SQIVND in the germline V gene (reference sequence). Trimming left V 7 bases short and J 6 bases short, with 21 bases between. The CDR3 sequence is CASNGGGGGKDGYTF. The DNA for the CDR3 is TGTGCCAGTAACGGCGGGGGAGGGGGTAAAGATGGCTACACCTTC.

This sequence joins TRBV6-5 and TRBJ2-7, with TRBD1 as a possible D gene (8 bases). CDR3 length equals 16 residues. Germline-derived CDR1 and CDR2 are MNHEY and SVGAGI. V was cut by 2 bases and J by 0 bases, with 14 bases left in between. The CDR3 DNA reads as TGTGCCAGCAGTTACGGAACAGGGGGGGGCTCCTACGAGCAGTACTTC. This translates into CASSYGTGGGSYEQYF.

On this clone itself: Within the sample, other DNA sequences also encode this same CDR3. The V gene is TRBV18, the J gene TRBJ1-1; D unclear. CDR1 is KGHSH and CDR2 is LQKENI in the germline V gene. Trimming left V 1 base short and J 5 bases short, with 8 bases between. There are 13 residues in the CDR3. DNA for the CDR3: TGTGCCAGCTCACCACAGGCACGGACTGAAGCTTTCTTT. This translates into CASSPQARTEAFF.

The chain couples TRBV5-1 to TRBJ2-2; D perhaps matches TRBD1 (6 bases). CDR3 size: 16 residues. Trimming shortened V by 0 bases and J by 5 bases, and 14 bases separated the two germline ends. CDR1 is SGHRS and CDR2 is YFSETQ in the germline V gene. This chain's CDR3 is CASSLGPRGTTGELFF. The CDR3 nucleotides read TGCGCCAGCAGCTTGGGGCCCAGGGGTACTACCGGGGAGCTGTTTTTT.

The CDR3 reads CASTRAGQPQHF. CDR3 sequence (DNA): TGTGCCAGCACCAGGGCGGGTCAGCCCCAGCATTTT. The gene calls are TRBV6-1 and TRBJ1-5; TRBD1 is a possible D gene (5 bases). V was cut by 7 bases and J by 6 bases, with 10 bases left in between. Germline V gene sequence: CDR1 MNHNS, CDR2 SASEGT. The CDR3 extends over 12 amino acids.

Only one count was recorded for this clone. The chain links TRBV29-1 to TRBJ1-1; D gene unclear. The V and J ends lost 7 bases and 1 base respectively, with 7 bases between them. The CDR3 spans 11 residues. Germline V CDR1 and CDR2: SQVTM, ANQGSEA. CDR3: CSGNTNTEAFF. CDR3 DNA sequence: TGCAGCGGGAATACGAACACTGAAGCTTTCTTT.

This clone has only one observation. The chain couples TRBV30 to TRBJ2-6, with D perhaps TRBD1 or TRBD2 (5 bases each). Trimming removed 1 base from V and 2 bases from J, with 9 bases in between. In germline, CDR1 is GTSNPN, CDR2 SVGIG (reference sequence). This CDR3 region has 15 residues. CDR3 sequence (DNA): TGTGCCTGGAGTGGGGGGTGGGCTGGGGCCAACGTCCTGACTTTC. This gives the protein CAWSGGWAGANVLTF.

The V gene is TRBV7-6, the J gene TRBJ1-1; D is uncertain. The CDR3 is 11 amino acids. Germline CDR1 is SGHVS and CDR2 is FNYEAQ. Trimming took 1 base from V and 11 from J, leaving 8 bases between them. The CDR3 DNA reads TGTGCCAGCAGCTTAGGAGAGGTTGCTTTCTTT. Its protein is CASSLGEVAFF.

The chain is built from TRBV27 and TRBJ1-1; 8 positions match TRBD1. V trimming: 3 bases; J trimming: 0 bases; junction bases outside the gene matches: 3. CDR1 is MNHEY, CDR2 SMNVEV, per germline (reference sequence). CDR3 length equals 15 residues. The CDR3 here is CASSFQGALNTEAFF. The CDR3 DNA reads as TGTGCCAGCAGTTTTCAGGGGGCCTTGAACACTGAAGCTTTCTTT.

The V and J genes are TRBV5-1 and TRBJ2-6; D gene uncertain. The CDR3 runs to 17 residues. V lost 0 bases, J lost 0 bases, and 10 bases lay in between. CDR1 and CDR2 (germline): SGHRS, YFSETQ. CDR3 protein: CASSLVGPSSGANVLTF. DNA for the CDR3: TGCGCCAGCAGCTTGGTCGGTCCCAGCTCTGGGGCCAACGTCCTGACTTTC.

This sequence joins TRBV9 and TRBJ1-5; the match to TRBD1 covers 7 bases. Trimming at V came to 3 bases and at J to 2 bases, leaving 2 bases not matched to a gene. The CDR3 loop spans 14 amino acids. Germline V gives CDR1 SGDLS, CDR2 YYNGEE. For the CDR3, the DNA is TGTGCCAGCAGCGCGACAGGGCGCAATCAGCCCCAGCATTTT. Encoded protein: CASSATGRNQPQHF.

The V and J genes are TRBV6-5 and TRBJ1-1; 9 nucleotides agree with TRBD1. The length of the CDR3 is 13 residues. The germline CDR1 and CDR2 sequences are MNHEY and SVGAGI. V dropped 6 bases and J dropped 11; count of bases not matched to a gene: 10. The CDR3 coding sequence is TGTGCCAGCAGAAGATCACAGGGGGCGCGGGCTTTCTTT. Its protein is CASRRSQGARAFF.

The V gene is TRBV29-1, the J gene TRBJ2-2, with a tentative D call TRBD2 (6 bases). Trimming took off 4 bases at V and 5 bases at J, with 11 bases between the two ends. This CDR3 region has 13 residues. CDR1 is SQVTM and CDR2 is ANQGSEA in the germline V gene. CDR3 nucleotide sequence: TGCAGCGTTGTTCGGGGACTTACCGGGGAGCTGTTTTTT. It is translated as CSVVRGLTGELFF.